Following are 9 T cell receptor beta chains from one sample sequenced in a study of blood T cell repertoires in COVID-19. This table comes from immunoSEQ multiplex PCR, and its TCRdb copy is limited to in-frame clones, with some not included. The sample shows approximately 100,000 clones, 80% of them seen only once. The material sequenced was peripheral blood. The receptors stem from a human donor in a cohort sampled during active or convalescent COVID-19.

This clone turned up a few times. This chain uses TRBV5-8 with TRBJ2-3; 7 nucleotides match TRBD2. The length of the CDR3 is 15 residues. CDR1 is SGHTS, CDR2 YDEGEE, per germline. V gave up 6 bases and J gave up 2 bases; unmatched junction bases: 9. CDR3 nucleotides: TGTGCCAGCACCATATTAGCGGGTAACACAGATACGCAGTATTTT. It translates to CASTILAGNTDTQYF.

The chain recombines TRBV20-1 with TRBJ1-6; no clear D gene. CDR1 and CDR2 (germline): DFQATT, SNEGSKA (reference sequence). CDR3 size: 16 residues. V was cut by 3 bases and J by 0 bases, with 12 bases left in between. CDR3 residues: CSASPQARSYNSPLHF. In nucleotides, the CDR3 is TGCAGTGCTAGTCCCCAGGCCCGCTCCTATAATTCACCCCTCCACTTT.

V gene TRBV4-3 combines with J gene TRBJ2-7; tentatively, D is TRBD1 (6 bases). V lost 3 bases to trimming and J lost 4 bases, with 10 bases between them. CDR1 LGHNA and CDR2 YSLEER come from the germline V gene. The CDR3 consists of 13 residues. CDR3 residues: CASSQFRGYEQYF. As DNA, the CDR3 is TGCGCCAGCAGCCAGTTCAGGGGTTACGAGCAGTACTTC.

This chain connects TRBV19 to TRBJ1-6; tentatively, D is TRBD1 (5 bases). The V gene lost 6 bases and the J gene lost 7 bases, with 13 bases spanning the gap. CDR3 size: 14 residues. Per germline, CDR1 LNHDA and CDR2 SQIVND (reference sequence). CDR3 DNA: TGTGCCAGTAGCCCTAGGGAGGGGAATTCACCCCTCCACTTT. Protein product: CASSPREGNSPLHF.

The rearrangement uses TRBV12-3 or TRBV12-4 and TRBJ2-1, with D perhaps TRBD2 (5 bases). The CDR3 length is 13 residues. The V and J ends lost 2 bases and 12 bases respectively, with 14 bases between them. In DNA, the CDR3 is TGTGCCAGCAGTTTACTGCTAGCTTTTGGGCAGTTCTTC. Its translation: CASSLLLAFGQFF.

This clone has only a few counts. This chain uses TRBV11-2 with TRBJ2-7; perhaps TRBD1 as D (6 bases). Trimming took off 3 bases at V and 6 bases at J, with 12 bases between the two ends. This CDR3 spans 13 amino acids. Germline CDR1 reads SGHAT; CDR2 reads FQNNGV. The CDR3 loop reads CASSLMGAVEQYF. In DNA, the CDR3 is TGTGCCAGCAGCTTGATGGGGGCGGTCGAGCAGTACTTC.

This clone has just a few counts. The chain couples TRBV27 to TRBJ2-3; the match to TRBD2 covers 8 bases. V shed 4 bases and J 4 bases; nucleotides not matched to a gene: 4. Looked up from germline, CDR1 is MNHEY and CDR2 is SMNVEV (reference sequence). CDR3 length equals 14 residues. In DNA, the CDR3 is TGTGCCAGCAGTTCGGTTAGCGGGGCAGATACGCAGTATTTT. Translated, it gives CASSSVSGADTQYF.

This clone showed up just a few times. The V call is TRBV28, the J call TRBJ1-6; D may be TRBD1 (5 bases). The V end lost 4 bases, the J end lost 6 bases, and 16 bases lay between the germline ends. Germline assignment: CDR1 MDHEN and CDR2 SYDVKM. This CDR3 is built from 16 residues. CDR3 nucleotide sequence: TGTGCCAGCAGTTCAACCCGGACACTCGGTAATTCACCCCTCCACTTT. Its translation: CASSSTRTLGNSPLHF.

Here the CDR3 DNA reads TGCGCCAGCAGCTTGGAGGCTAGCGGGGGGGCAGCAAATGAGCAGTTCTTC. Translation: CASSLEASGGAANEQFF. The chain employs TRBV5-1 and TRBJ2-1; 12 bases map to TRBD2. Germline CDR1 reads SGHRS; CDR2 reads YFSETQ. J was trimmed by 7 bases and V by 0 bases; bases with no gene match: 8. The CDR3 sequence is 17 residues long.